This T cell receptor beta chain derives from a study of T cells after yellow fever vaccination. As TCR cDNA was made by 5'RACE template switching, a universal primer site and UMIs were added. TCRdb used MiXCR to reprocess the 5' RACE reads, holding one entry per CDR3 protein. Among some 63,000 distinct CDR3 sequences, roughly 7.4% were seen once, and the ten largest hold 30% to 45%. There are many counts of this clonotype. Between the trimmed V and J ends, which lost 3 bases and 2 bases, there was a span of 11 bases. The CDR3 loop spans 14 amino acids. This TCR was recovered from a man aged 30-40 years who received the YFV17D yellow fever vaccine. This material consisted of CD8+ T cells sorted from PBMCs, taken 15 days after the yellow fever booster vaccination. The chain is built from TRBV12-3 or TRBV12-4 and TRBJ2-7; TRBD2 might be the D (5 bases). The DNA for the CDR3 is TGTGCCAGCAGTTTCGTAGCGTCCCCCTACGAGCAGTACTTC. It translates to CASSFVASPYEQYF.